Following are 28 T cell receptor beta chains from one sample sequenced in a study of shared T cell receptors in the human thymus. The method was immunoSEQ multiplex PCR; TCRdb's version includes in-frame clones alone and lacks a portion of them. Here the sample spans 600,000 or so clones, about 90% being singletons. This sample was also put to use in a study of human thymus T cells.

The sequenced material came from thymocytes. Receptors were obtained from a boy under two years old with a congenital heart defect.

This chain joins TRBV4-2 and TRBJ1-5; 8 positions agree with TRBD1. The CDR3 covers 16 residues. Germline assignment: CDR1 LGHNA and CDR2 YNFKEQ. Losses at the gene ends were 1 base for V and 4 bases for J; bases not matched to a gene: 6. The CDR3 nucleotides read TGTGCCAGCAGCCAAGTGCGACAGGGGAGAAATCAGCCCCAGCATTTT. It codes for CASSQVRQGRNQPQHF.

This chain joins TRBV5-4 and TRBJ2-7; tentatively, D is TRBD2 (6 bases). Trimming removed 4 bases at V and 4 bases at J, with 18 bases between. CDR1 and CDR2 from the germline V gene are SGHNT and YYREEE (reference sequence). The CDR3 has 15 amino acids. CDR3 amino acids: CASSPGVRVGYEQYF. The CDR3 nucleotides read TGTGCCAGCAGCCCGGGGGTTAGAGTTGGGTACGAGCAGTACTTC.

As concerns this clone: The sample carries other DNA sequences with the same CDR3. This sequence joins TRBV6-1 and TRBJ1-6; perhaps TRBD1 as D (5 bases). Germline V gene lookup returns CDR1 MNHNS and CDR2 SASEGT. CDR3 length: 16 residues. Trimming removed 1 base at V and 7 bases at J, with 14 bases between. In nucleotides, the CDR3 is TGTGCCAGCAGTGAAGTCCCGACAGATAGGAATTCACCCCTCCACTTT. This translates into CASSEVPTDRNSPLHF.

The CDR3, as DNA: TGTGCCAGCAGCTTTAGGACTAGCGGGGGCCAAGAGACCCAGTACTTC. Translating gives CASSFRTSGGQETQYF. The chain combines TRBV13 with TRBJ2-5; 13 positions agree with TRBD2. The CDR3 loop spans 16 amino acids. Germline lookup yields CDR1 PRHDT and CDR2 FYEKMQ (reference sequence). Losses at the gene ends were 3 bases for V and 1 base for J; bases not matched to a gene: 2.

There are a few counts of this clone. CDR3 in amino acids: CASSPDGGPLTDTQYF. As DNA, the CDR3 is TGTGCCAGCAGCCCCGACGGGGGACCTCTCACAGATACGCAGTATTTT. The chain couples TRBV6-6 to TRBJ2-3, with D possibly TRBD2 on 6 matching bases. The CDR3 is 16 amino acids. The V gene's germline CDR1 is MNHNY and CDR2 SVGAGI (reference sequence). V was shortened by 6 bases and J by 2 bases, with 18 bases between the two germline ends.

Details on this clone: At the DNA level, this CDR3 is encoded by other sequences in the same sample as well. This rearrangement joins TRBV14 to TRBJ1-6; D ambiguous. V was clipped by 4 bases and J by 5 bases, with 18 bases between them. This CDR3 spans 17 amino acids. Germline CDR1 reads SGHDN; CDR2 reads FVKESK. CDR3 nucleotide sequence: TGTGCCAGCAGCCCGATTCGACCTGGCGGGAATAATTCACCCCTCCACTTT. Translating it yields CASSPIRPGGNNSPLHF.

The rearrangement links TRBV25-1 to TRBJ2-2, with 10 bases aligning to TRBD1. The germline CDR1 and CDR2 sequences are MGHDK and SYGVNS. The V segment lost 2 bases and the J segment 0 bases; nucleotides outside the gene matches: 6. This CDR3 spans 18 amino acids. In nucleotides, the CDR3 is TGTGCCAGCAGTGAACGACAGGGGGCTCCCGCGAACACCGGGGAGCTGTTTTTT. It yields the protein CASSERQGAPANTGELFF.

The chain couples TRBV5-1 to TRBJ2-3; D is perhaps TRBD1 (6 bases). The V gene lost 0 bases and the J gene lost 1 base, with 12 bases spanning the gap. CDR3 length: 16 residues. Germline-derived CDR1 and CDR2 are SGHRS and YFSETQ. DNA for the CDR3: TGCGCCAGCAGCTTGGCCCCGGGACATCGCACAGATACGCAGTATTTT. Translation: CASSLAPGHRTDTQYF.

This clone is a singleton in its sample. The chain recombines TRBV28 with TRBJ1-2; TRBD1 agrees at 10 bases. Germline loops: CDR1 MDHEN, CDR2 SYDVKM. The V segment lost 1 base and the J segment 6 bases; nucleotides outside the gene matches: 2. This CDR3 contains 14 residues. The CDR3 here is CASSLFGQGDGYTF. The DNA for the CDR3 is TGTGCCAGCAGTTTATTCGGACAGGGGGATGGCTACACCTTC.

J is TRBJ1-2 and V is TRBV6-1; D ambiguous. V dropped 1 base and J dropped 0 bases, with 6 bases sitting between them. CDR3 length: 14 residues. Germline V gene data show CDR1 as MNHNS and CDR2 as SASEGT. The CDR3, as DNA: TGTGCCAGCAGTGAAGACACAGCTAACTATGGCTACACCTTC. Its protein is CASSEDTANYGYTF.

DNA of the CDR3: TGTGCCAGCAGCTTAGTTCTAGCGGGAGCCGGGGAGCTGTTTTTT. Translation: CASSLVLAGAGELFF. V usage is TRBV7-2 and J usage is TRBJ2-2; 10 positions match TRBD2. Trimming took 1 base from V and 6 from J; bases not matched to a gene: 2. Germline V lookup: CDR1 SGHTA, CDR2 FQGNSA. The CDR3 runs to 15 residues.

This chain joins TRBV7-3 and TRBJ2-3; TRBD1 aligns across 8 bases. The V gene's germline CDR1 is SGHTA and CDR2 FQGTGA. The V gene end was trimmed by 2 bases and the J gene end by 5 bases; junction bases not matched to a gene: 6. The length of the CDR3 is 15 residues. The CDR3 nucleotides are TGTGCCAGCAGCTTAGGGCAGGGGGCTATAGATACGCAGTATTTT. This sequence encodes CASSLGQGAIDTQYF.

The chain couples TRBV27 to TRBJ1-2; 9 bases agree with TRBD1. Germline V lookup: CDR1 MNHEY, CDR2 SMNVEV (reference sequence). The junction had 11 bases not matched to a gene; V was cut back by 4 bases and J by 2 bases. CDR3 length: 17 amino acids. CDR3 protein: CASSSTGTGRANYGYTF. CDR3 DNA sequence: TGTGCCAGCAGTTCGACCGGGACAGGGAGGGCGAACTATGGCTACACCTTC.

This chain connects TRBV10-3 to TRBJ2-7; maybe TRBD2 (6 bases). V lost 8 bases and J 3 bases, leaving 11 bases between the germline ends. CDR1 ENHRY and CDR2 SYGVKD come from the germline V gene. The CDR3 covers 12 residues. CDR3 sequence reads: CAIGQRVYEQYF. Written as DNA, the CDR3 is TGTGCCATCGGTCAGCGGGTCTACGAGCAGTACTTC.

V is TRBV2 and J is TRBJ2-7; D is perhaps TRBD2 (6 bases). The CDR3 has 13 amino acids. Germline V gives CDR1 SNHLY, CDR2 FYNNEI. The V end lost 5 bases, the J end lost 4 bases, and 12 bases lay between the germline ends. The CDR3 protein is CASSPGLLYEQYF. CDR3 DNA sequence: TGTGCCAGCAGTCCGGGACTGCTATACGAGCAGTACTTC.

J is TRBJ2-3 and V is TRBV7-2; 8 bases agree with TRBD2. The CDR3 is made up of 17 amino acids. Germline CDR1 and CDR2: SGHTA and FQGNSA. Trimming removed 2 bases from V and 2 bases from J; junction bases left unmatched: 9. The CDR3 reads CASSLRPSGPDTDTQYF. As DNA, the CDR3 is TGTGCCAGCAGCTTAAGGCCTAGCGGGCCCGACACAGATACGCAGTATTTT. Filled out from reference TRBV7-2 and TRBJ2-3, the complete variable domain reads GAGVSQSPSNKVTEKGKDVELRCDPISGHTALYWYRQSLGQGLEFLIYFQGNSAPDKSGLPSDRFSAERTGGSVSTLTIQRTQQEDSAVYLCASSLRPSGPDTDTQYFGPGTRLTVL.

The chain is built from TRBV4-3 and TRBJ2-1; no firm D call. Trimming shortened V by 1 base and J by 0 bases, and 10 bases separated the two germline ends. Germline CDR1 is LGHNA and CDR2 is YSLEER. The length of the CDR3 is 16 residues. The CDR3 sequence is CASSQGETSSYNEQFF. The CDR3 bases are TGCGCCAGCAGCCAAGGAGAGACAAGCTCCTACAATGAGCAGTTCTTC.

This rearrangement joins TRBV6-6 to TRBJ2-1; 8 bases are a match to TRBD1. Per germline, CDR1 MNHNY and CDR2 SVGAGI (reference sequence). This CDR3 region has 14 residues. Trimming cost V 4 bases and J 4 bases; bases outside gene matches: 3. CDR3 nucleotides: TGTGCCAGCAGTTCCGGGACAGGTTACAATGAGCAGTTCTTC. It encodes CASSSGTGYNEQFF.

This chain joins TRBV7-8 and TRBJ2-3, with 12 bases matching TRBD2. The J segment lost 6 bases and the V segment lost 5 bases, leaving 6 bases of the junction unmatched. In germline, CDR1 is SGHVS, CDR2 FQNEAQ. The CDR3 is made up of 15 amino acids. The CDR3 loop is CASSKRLAGDDTQYF. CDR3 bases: TGTGCCAGCAGCAAGAGACTAGCGGGGGATGATACGCAGTATTTT.

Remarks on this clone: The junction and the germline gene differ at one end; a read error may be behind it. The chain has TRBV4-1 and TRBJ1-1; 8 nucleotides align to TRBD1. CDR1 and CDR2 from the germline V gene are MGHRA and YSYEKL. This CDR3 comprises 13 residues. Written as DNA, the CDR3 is TGCGCCAGCAGCCAAGATCCGAAACAGGGGGTTATCTTT. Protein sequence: CASSQDPKQGVIF.

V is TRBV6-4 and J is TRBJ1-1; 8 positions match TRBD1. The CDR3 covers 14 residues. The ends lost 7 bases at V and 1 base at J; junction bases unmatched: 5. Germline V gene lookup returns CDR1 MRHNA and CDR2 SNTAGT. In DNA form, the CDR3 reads TGTGCCAGCAAAGAGGGGACAGGGAACACTGAAGCTTTCTTT. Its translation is CASKEGTGNTEAFF.

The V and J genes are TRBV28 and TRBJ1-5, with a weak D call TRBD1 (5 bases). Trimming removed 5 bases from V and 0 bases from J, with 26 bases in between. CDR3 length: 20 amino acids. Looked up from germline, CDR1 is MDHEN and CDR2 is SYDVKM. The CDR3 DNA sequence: TGTGCCAGCAGTCCCCCGCAGGGCTCCGATCCCTTCTATAGCAATCAGCCCCAGCATTTT. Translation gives CASSPPQGSDPFYSNQPQHF.

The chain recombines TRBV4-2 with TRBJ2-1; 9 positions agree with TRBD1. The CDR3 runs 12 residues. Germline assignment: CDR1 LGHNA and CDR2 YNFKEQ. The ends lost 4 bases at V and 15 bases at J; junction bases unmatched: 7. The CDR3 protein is CASSRTGDDAFF. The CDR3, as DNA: TGTGCCAGCAGCCGGACAGGGGATGATGCGTTCTTC.

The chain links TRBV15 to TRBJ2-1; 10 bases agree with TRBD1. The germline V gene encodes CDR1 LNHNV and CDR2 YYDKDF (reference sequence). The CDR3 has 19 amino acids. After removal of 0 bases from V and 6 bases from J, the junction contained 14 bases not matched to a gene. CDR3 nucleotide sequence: TGTGCCACCAGCAGAGATTGGATCCCCGGGACAGGGGATAGCAATGAGCAGTTCTTC. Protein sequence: CATSRDWIPGTGDSNEQFF.

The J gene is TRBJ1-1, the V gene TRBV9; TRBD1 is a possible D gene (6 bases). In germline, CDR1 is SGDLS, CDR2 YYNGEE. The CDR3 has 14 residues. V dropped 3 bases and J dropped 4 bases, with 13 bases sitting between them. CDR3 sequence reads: CASSGTTGTTEAFF. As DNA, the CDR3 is TGTGCCAGCAGCGGAACAACAGGGACCACTGAAGCTTTCTTT.

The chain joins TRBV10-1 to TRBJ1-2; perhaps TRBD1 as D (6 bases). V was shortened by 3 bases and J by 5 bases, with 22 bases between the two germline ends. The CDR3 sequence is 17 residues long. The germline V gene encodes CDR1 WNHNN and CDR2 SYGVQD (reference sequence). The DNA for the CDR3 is TGCGCCAGCAGTGACCCGACTAGGGGGGGCGCGAAGTATGGCTACACCTTC. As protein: CASSDPTRGGAKYGYTF.

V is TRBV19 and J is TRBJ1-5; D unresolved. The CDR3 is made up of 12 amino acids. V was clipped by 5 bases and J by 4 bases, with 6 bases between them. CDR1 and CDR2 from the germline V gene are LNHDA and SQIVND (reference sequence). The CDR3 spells CASSAKNQPQHF. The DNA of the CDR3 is TGTGCCAGTAGTGCGAAGAATCAGCCCCAGCATTTT. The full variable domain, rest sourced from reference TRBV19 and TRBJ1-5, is DGGITQSPKYLFRKEGQNVTLSCEQNLNHDAMYWYRQDPGQGLRLIYYSQIVNDFQKGDIAEGYSVSREKKESFPLTVTSAQKNPTAFYLCASSAKNQPQHFGDGTRLSIL.

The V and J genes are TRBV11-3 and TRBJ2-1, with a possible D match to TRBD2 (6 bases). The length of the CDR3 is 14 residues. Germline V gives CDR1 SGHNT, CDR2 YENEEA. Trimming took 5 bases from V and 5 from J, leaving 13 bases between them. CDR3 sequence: CASSLQEGHNEQFF. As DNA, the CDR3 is TGTGCCAGCAGCCTACAGGAGGGCCACAATGAGCAGTTCTTC.